The clone carrying this T cell receptor (beta chain) showed up just a few times. Its specificity is not known. Sequenced by immunoSEQ multiplex PCR; TCRdb stores in-frame clones only, minus some. The sample yields fewer than 55,000 clones, around 87% seen once. These data are taken from a study of OX40 agonist ivuxolimab in advanced cancers. Study-wide findings and caveats: Researchers report that CD8+ T cells had, on average, more expanded clones than CD4+.

V was cut by 8 bases and J by 6 bases, with 10 bases left in between. Germline V gives CDR1 LGHNA, CDR2 YNFKEQ. The CDR3 has 11 residues. The sequence was obtained from an adult with an advanced solid tumor such as melanoma, head and neck, liver or kidney cancer. The chain recombines TRBV4-2 with TRBJ1-2; TRBD1 is a possible D gene (5 bases). Source: CD4+ or CD8+ T cells sorted from blood, taken in a trial of the OX40 agonist ivuxolimab. The CDR3, as DNA: TGTGCCAGCCGGGGGGAGGATGGCTACACCTTC. This sequence encodes CASRGEDGYTF.